In its sample, the clone carrying this T cell receptor beta chain was seen many times. Its antigen remains unknown. The data were taken from a study of T cell repertoires in cytomegalovirus infection. Turning to the study itself: Matching HLA type, along with CMV infection, was indicated by public TCR beta signatures. The study's findings and limits: Ex vivo responses were dominated by HLA-C-restricted CMV-specific TCR beta clonotypes.

CDR1 is SEHNR and CDR2 is FQNEAQ in the germline V gene (reference sequence). This CDR3 has 12 residues. The V gene lost 7 bases and the J gene lost 4 bases, with 10 bases spanning the gap. TCRdb independently ran MiXCR on the reads; one entry per CDR3 protein. Among hundreds of thousands of distinct CDR3 sequences, approximately 24% were seen once, and the ten largest hold 6.5% to 10%. This TCR came from a human donor in good health (CMV status not recorded). Some clones in this sample may be carry-over from other donors' samples. The sequencing sample was made of CD8+ T cells from PBMCs. The genes are TRBV7-9 and TRBJ1-1; D possibly corresponds to TRBD1 (5 bases). The DNA of the CDR3 is TGTGCCAGCATAGACGGGACCACTGAAGCTTTCTTT. This encodes CASIDGTTEAFF. The variable domain in full, completed from reference TRBV7-9 and TRBJ1-1, reads DTGVSQNPRHKITKRGQNVTFRCDPISEHNRLYWYRQTLGQGPEFLTYFQNEAQLEKSRLLSDRFSAERPKGSFSTLEIQRTEQGDSAMYLCASIDGTTEAFFGQGTRLTVV.